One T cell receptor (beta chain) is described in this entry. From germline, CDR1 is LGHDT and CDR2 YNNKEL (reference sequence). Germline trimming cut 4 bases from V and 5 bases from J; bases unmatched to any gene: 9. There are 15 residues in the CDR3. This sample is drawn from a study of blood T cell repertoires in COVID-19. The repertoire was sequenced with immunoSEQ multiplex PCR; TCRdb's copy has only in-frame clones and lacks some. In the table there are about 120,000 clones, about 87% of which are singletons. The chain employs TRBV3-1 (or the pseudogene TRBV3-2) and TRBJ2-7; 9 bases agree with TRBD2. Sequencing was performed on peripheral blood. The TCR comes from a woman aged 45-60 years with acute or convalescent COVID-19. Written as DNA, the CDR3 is TGTGCCAGCAGCCGGGGTAGCGGGAGCGAGAACGAGCAGTACTTC. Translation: CASSRGSGSENEQYF.